The TCR beta chain under discussion was sequenced for a study of response to subunit inactivated influenza vaccine. The study's findings and limits: New T cells are recruited in small numbers by each seasonal influenza vaccination, according to the authors' suggestion.

TCRdb passed the RT-PCR reads through MiXCR, listing each CDR3 protein once. The data contain 860,000 or so distinct CDR3 sequences, around 20% of them singletons. Per the germline V gene, CDR1 is SEHNR and CDR2 is FQNEAQ (reference sequence). This CDR3 is 16 amino acids long. V trimming: 5 bases; J trimming: 3 bases; junction bases outside the gene matches: 10. This clonotype was detected many times. Its antigen is still unknown. The specimen comprised PBMCs from blood, sampled 5 days after vaccination. This clonotype was obtained from a man in his fifties or sixties who received an inactivated influenza vaccine. This chain links TRBV7-9 with TRBJ2-5, with 9 bases fitting TRBD1. The CDR3 DNA reads as TGTGCCAGCAGCCATCGGGACAGGGCAGAGAAAGAGACCCAGTACTTC. It yields the protein CASSHRDRAEKETQYF.